The T cell receptor (beta chain) described here comes from a study of T cell changes during pregnancy in multiple sclerosis. Produced via immunoSEQ multiplex PCR; TCRdb's table is partial and in-frame only. The repertoire holds 130,000 or so clones, with 90% to 98% as singletons. Trimming cost V 1 base and J 2 bases; bases outside gene matches: 3. This CDR3 region has 15 residues. Per germline, CDR1 SEHNR and CDR2 FQNEAQ (reference sequence). The TCR was taken from a female donor with multiple sclerosis, enrolled in a pregnancy study. The chain links TRBV7-9 to TRBJ2-7, with 9 bases that match TRBD1. Sequencing was performed on peripheral blood, taken after pregnancy. The CDR3 sequence: CASSLEGTGPYEQYF. The CDR3 DNA follows: TGTGCCAGCAGCTTAGAAGGGACAGGGCCCTACGAGCAGTACTTC.